These 18 T cell receptor beta chains share one sample of origin, sequenced in a study of blood T cell repertoires in COVID-19. The assay was immunoSEQ multiplex PCR, and TCRdb's table has in-frame clones only and misses some. The table records around 93,000 clones, around 90% of them present only once. The material sequenced was peripheral blood. The receptor set was obtained from a man between 18 and 29 years old with COVID-19, enrolled during active disease.

The chain links TRBV29-1 to TRBJ1-3; D is undetermined. The CDR3 is 15 residues long. The ends were cut back, 2 bases at V and 1 base at J, with 12 bases in the middle. Per the germline V gene, CDR1 is SQVTM and CDR2 is ANQGSEA. Here the CDR3 DNA reads TGCAGCGTTGAATCCCCCGGCAGGTCTGGAAACACCATATATTTT. Its translation: CSVESPGRSGNTIYF.

The rearrangement links TRBV28 to TRBJ1-2; 7 nucleotides match TRBD1. The V and J ends lost 3 bases and 5 bases, in that order; junction bases with no gene match: 6. The germline CDR1 and CDR2 sequences are MDHEN and SYDVKM. This CDR3 spans 14 amino acids. The CDR3 sequence: CASSFGTETYGYTF. The CDR3 nucleotides read TGTGCCAGCAGTTTTGGGACAGAAACATATGGCTACACCTTC.

The chain uses TRBV10-3 and TRBJ2-3; no clear D gene. Trimming removed 6 bases from V and 0 bases from J, with 13 bases in between. CDR3 length equals 15 residues. Germline V gives CDR1 ENHRY, CDR2 SYGVKD. For the CDR3, the DNA is TGTGCCATCAGGGGCCAAGAAACTAGCACAGATACGCAGTATTTT. Translated: CAIRGQETSTDTQYF.

This chain links TRBV14 with TRBJ2-7, with a possible D match to TRBD2 (6 bases). Trimming stripped 1 base from V and 3 bases from J, with 7 bases between. The germline V gene encodes CDR1 SGHDN and CDR2 FVKESK. CDR3 length equals 13 residues. This CDR3 is CASSQVGGYEQYF. The CDR3 DNA follows: TGTGCCAGCAGCCAAGTGGGGGGCTACGAGCAGTACTTC.

The CDR3 is CASLRGPADTQYF. CDR3 nucleotides: TGTGCCAGCCTACGAGGCCCCGCAGATACGCAGTATTTT. The chain links TRBV12-3 or TRBV12-4 to TRBJ2-3; D call uncertain. The CDR3 loop spans 13 amino acids. The germline V and J ends were trimmed by 8 bases and 4 bases, with 13 bases remaining between them.

The gene calls are TRBV7-2 and TRBJ2-2; possibly TRBD2 for D (6 bases). Trimming stripped 2 bases from V and 6 bases from J, with 10 bases between. This CDR3 is built from 14 residues. The germline CDR1 and CDR2 sequences are SGHTA and FQGNSA. The CDR3 bases are TGTGCCAGCAGCTTAAGGACTACCCCCGGGGAGCTGTTTTTT. Protein: CASSLRTTPGELFF. Filled out from reference TRBV7-2 and TRBJ2-2, the complete variable domain reads GAGVSQSPSNKVTEKGKDVELRCDPISGHTALYWYRQSLGQGLEFLIYFQGNSAPDKSGLPSDRFSAERTGGSVSTLTIQRTQQEDSAVYLCASSLRTTPGELFFGEGSRLTVL.

J is TRBJ2-2 and V is TRBV19; 7 positions agree with TRBD2. CDR1 and CDR2 (germline): LNHDA, SQIVND (reference sequence). CDR3 length equals 16 residues. The J segment lost 5 bases and the V segment lost 5 bases, leaving 11 bases of the junction unmatched. CDR3 sequence reads: CASSGLAGAITGELFF. The CDR3 nucleotides read TGTGCCAGTAGTGGTCTTGCGGGAGCGATTACCGGGGAGCTGTTTTTT.

The chain couples TRBV24-1 to TRBJ1-6; D uncertain. The CDR3 runs 12 residues. V was cut by 1 base and J by 14 bases, with 8 bases left in between. Germline loops: CDR1 KGHDR, CDR2 SFDVKD. CDR3 nucleotide sequence: TGTGCCACCAGTGATTTAGGCGGTTCCCTCCACTTT. Its protein product is CATSDLGGSLHF.

The gene calls are TRBV7-2 and TRBJ1-1; 7 positions agree with TRBD1. Germline trimming cut 3 bases from V and 2 bases from J; bases unmatched to any gene: 6. CDR1 is SGHTA and CDR2 is FQGNSA in the germline V gene. The CDR3 extends over 15 amino acids. CDR3 nucleotide sequence: TGTGCCAGCAGCTTGACCGGGACAGCAAACACTGAAGCTTTCTTT. Its translation: CASSLTGTANTEAFF.

The chain recombines TRBV9 with TRBJ1-2, with D possibly TRBD1 on 5 matching bases. V was trimmed by 0 bases and J by 7 bases, leaving 19 bases between them. From germline, CDR1 is SGDLS and CDR2 YYNGEE. The CDR3 has 16 amino acids. The CDR3 loop is CASSVGQTKSPGGYTF. The CDR3, as DNA: TGTGCCAGCAGCGTAGGACAGACCAAGTCGCCTGGTGGCTACACCTTC.

The chain carries TRBV24-1 and TRBJ2-2; tentatively, D is TRBD1 (6 bases). V gave up 5 bases and J gave up 3 bases, with 12 bases separating them. This CDR3 spans 15 amino acids. Germline V CDR1 and CDR2: KGHDR, SFDVKD. The CDR3 loop is CATSGPGEYTGELFF. The CDR3 nucleotides read TGTGCCACCAGTGGACCAGGGGAGTACACCGGGGAGCTGTTTTTT.

This sequence joins TRBV28 and TRBJ1-1; tentatively, D is TRBD1 (5 bases). The CDR3 is 14 amino acids. V gave up 2 bases and J gave up 0 bases, with 7 bases separating them. The germline V gene has CDR1 MDHEN and CDR2 SYDVKM. The DNA of the CDR3 is TGTGCCAGCAGTTTACTGACAGTGAACACTGAAGCTTTCTTT. Encoded protein: CASSLLTVNTEAFF.

The chain couples TRBV15 to TRBJ2-3; 7 bases align to TRBD2. CDR1 is LNHNV, CDR2 YYDKDF, per germline (reference sequence). There are 14 residues in the CDR3. Trimming cost V 3 bases and J 4 bases; bases outside gene matches: 4. DNA of the CDR3: TGTGCCACCAGCAGGAGCGGGACCGCAGATACGCAGTATTTT. It is translated as CATSRSGTADTQYF. The full variable domain, in which reference TRBV15 and TRBJ2-3 provide the parts outside the CDR3, is DAMVIQNPRYQVTQFGKPVTLSCSQTLNHNVMYWYQQKSSQAPKLLFHYYDKDFNNEADTPDNFQSRRPNTSFCFLDIRSPGLGDTAMYLCATSRSGTADTQYFGPGTRLTVL.

The V gene is TRBV6-6, the J gene TRBJ1-2; 7 bases match TRBD1. Germline CDR1 is MNHNY and CDR2 is SVGAGI (reference sequence). The CDR3 extends over 13 amino acids. V gave up 2 bases and J gave up 6 bases; unmatched junction bases: 3. This CDR3 reads CASSYVRGDGYTF. In DNA, the CDR3 is TGTGCCAGCAGTTACGTCAGGGGGGATGGCTACACCTTC.

The V gene is TRBV9, the J gene TRBJ2-7, with D tentatively TRBD2 (5 bases). This CDR3 region has 13 residues. Per the germline V gene, CDR1 is SGDLS and CDR2 is YYNGEE. Trimming took off 3 bases at V and 5 bases at J, with 12 bases between the two ends. This chain's CDR3 is CASSAGIGDEQYF. The CDR3 DNA reads as TGTGCCAGCAGCGCAGGAATCGGGGACGAGCAGTACTTC. Based on the CDR3 plus reference TRBV9 and TRBJ2-7, the full variable domain is DSGVTQTPKHLITATGQRVTLRCSPRSGDLSVYWYQQSLDQGLQFLIQYYNGEERAKGNILERFSAQQFPDLHSELNLSSLELGDSALYFCASSAGIGDEQYFGPGTRLTVT.

The chain has TRBV9 and TRBJ1-6, with 8 bases identical to TRBD1. The CDR3 runs to 14 residues. From germline, CDR1 is SGDLS and CDR2 YYNGEE. With V trimmed by 4 bases and J by 7 bases, 4 bases remained unmatched. The CDR3: CASSSGQVNSPLHF. CDR3 coding DNA: TGTGCCAGCAGCTCGGGACAGGTCAATTCACCCCTCCACTTT. The entire variable domain, with the rest obtained from reference TRBV9 and TRBJ1-6, is as follows: DSGVTQTPKHLITATGQRVTLRCSPRSGDLSVYWYQQSLDQGLQFLIQYYNGEERAKGNILERFSAQQFPDLHSELNLSSLELGDSALYFCASSSGQVNSPLHFGNGTRLTVT.

CDR3 amino acids: CASSTHPTGVEQYF. The CDR3 DNA reads TGTGCCAGCAGTACCCACCCTACAGGGGTCGAGCAGTACTTC. V and J are TRBV2 and TRBJ2-7; TRBD1 aligns across 7 bases. Trimming took 5 bases from V and 6 from J; bases not matched to a gene: 10. The CDR3 loop spans 14 amino acids. CDR1 is SNHLY, CDR2 FYNNEI, per germline.

This clone has just one count. Mismatch with germline at one junction end may stem from a read error. The chain has TRBV11-2 and TRBJ2-7; TRBD1 matches at 10 bases. The CDR3 is 13 amino acids. CDR1 and CDR2 from the germline V gene are SGHAT and FQNNGV. The CDR3 DNA follows: TGTGCCAGCAGCTTAGGGACAGGGGGTTCCCCGGACTTC. It is translated as CASSLGTGGSPDF.